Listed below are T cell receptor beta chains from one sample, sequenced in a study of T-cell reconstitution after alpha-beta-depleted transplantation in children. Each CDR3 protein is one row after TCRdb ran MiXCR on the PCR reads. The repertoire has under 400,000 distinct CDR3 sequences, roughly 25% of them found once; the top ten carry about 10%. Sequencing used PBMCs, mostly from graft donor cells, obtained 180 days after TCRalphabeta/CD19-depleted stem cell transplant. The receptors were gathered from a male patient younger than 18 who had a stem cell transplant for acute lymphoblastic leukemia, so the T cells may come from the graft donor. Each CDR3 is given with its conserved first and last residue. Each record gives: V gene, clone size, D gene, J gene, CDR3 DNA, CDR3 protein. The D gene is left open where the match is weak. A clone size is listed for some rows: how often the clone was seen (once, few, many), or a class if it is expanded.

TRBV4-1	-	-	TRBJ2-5	TGCGCCAGCAGCCAAGCAACCTTGTCAGAGACCCAGTACTTC	CASSQATLSETQYF
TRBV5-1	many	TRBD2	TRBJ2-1	TGCGCCAGCAGTAGCGGGAGCTCCTACAATGAGCAGTTCTTC	CASSSGSSYNEQFF
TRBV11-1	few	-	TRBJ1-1	TGTGCCAGCAGCTATTCTCCCACCGGGACATCAGGACGGGTTGAAGCTTTCTTT	CASSYSPTGTSGRVEAFF
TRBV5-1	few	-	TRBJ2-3	TGCGCCAGCAGCTTGGAGGGGTCACTAGGCACAGATACGCAGTATTTT	CASSLEGSLGTDTQYF
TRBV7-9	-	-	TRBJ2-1	TGTGCCAGCAGCTTAGGATCCCCGGAGCAGTTCTTC	CASSLGSPEQFF
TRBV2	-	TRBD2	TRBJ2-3	TGTGCCAGCAGTGACCCTAGCGGGCTATCCGATACGCAGTATTTT	CASSDPSGLSDTQYF
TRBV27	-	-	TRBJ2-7	TGTGCCAGCAGTTTAACGGGGTATATCTACGAGCAGTACTTC	CASSLTGYIYEQYF
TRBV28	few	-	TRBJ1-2	TGTGCCAGCAGTTTAAGCAGATTCTATGGCTACACCTTC	CASSLSRFYGYTF
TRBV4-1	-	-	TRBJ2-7	TGCGCCAGCAGCCAAGTCGGGGATAGGGGCGAGCAGTACTTC	CASSQVGDRGEQYF
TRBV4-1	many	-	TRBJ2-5	TGCGCCAGCAGCCCGACTAGTAGTAGGAAAGAGACCCAGTACTTC	CASSPTSSRKETQYF
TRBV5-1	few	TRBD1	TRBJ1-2	TGCGCCAGCAAACGGACAGGGGATCTCTATGGCTACACCTTC	CASKRTGDLYGYTF
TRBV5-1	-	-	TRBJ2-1	TGCGCCAGCAGCTTGACTGGAGGGCCCGGTGAGCAGTTCTTC	CASSLTGGPGEQFF
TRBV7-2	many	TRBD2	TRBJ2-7	TGTGCCAGCAGCTTAGCCTCCCTAGCGGGGATATTTGGTTCCTACGAGCAGTACTTC	CASSLASLAGIFGSYEQYF
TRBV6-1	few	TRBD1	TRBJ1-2	TGTGCCAGCAGCAAGACAGGGCGAAGAAACTATGGCTACACCTTC	CASSKTGRRNYGYTF
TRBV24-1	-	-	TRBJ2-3	TGTGCCACCAGTTCCACAGATACGCAGTATTTT	CATSSTDTQYF
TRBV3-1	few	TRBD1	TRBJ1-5	TGTGCCAGCAGCCAGGCTCCGGGACAGGGGCAGCCCCAGCATTTT	CASSQAPGQGQPQHF
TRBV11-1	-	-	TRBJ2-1	TGTGCCAGCAGCTTACCAGGCAGGGGCAAAGTCTCCTACAATGAGCAGTTCTTC	CASSLPGRGKVSYNEQFF
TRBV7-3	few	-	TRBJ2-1	TGTGCCAGCAGCGCCACCGAGTGGGACAATGAGCAGTTCTTC	CASSATEWDNEQFF
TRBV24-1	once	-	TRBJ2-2	TGTGCCACCAGTGACCTTGACAGGAACACCGGGGAGCTGTTTTTT	CATSDLDRNTGELFF
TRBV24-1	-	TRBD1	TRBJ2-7	TGTGCCACCAGTGCTCCTGACAGGGGGCGGCCTTCCTACGAGCAGTACTTC	CATSAPDRGRPSYEQYF